The sequence of this T cell receptor beta chain was determined in a study of PD-L1 blockade in urothelial cancer (dated by TCRdb to 2017 to 2019). About the study as a whole: Every patient began therapy at some point between 2013 and 2015 and was given atezolizumab 1,200 mg intravenously every 3 weeks. About nine tenths of the roughly 29 patients were identified as males with urothelial cancer of bladder origin, and a prior smoking history was reported by 18 of 29 patients. Patients had an ECOG performance status of 0 or 1 and had received between 0 and 3 prior chemotherapy regimens. Blood samples were analyzed 3 weeks after the start of treatment (second dose) and 6 weeks after the start of treatment. Blood samples gave a median of about 130,000 T cells and 80,000 to 95,000 unique TCRs, with a median clonality of around 0.074. Somatic, immune and clinical correlates of response to PD-L1 blockade with atezolizumab in urothelial cancer were the focus of an exploratory multi-omic analysis. Pretreatment tumor samples and matched peripheral blood, collected serially before and after atezolizumab treatment, underwent TCR sequencing. Durable clinical benefit was defined as progression-free survival longer than 6 months, and TCR features were also tested against progression-free and overall survival. In the same patients, whole exome sequencing and RNA sequencing of pretreatment tumors were performed in addition to TCR sequencing. Durable clinical benefit was achieved by nine patients and was not achieved by 20 patients. Twenty-nine patients had pretreatment blood TCR-seq, some 24 had at least one posttreatment blood collection, and some 24 had tumor TCR-seq.

The sample's time point label, decoded: pretreatment peripheral blood. A total of around 30 patients with locally advanced or metastatic urothelial carcinoma, treated at Memorial Sloan Kettering on a trial protocol, made up the cohort. Peripheral blood mononuclear cells were collected pretreatment and during treatment, with between 1 and 8 total time points per patient. The Qiagen DNeasy Blood extraction kit was used to purify genomic DNA from total PBMCs and from tumor samples. PBMCs were collected pretreatment and during treatment, and were isolated and stored as previously described. The cysteine opens and the phenylalanine closes a CDR3 of 15 amino acids. Only the CDR3 region is kept as DNA, spanning 45 bases read in frame from base 1. The germline V gene yields SGHTA for CDR1 and FQGNSA for CDR2. V loses 1 base, J loses 3 bases, and the germline ends lie 13 bases apart. Synthetic TCR analog templates were spiked into each PCR to estimate absolute template abundance from read counts. Using the immunoSEQ assay, TCRbeta CDR3 regions were amplified from genomic DNA with bias-controlled V and J gene primers. Rearranged TCRbeta segments were sequenced at approximately 20X coverage. Under the source paper's analysis protocol: Sequencing errors were corrected by clustering and CDR3s were annotated against IMGT to assign V, D and J genes. Only productive TCRbeta rearrangements were used in downstream analyses, excluding out-of-frame or stop-codon sequences. To compute clonality, Shannon entropy was normalized by the log of the number of unique productive sequences and then subtracted from one. Clones differing between time points or between blood and tumor were identified using Fisher's exact test with Benjamini-Hochberg correction, with an adjusted p below 0.01 applied as the threshold. TCRdb re-hosts the immuneACCESS table, in-frame sequences only. Its copies lack some clones; in the studies checked, an unresolved V gene accounts for under half of them, and the cause for the rest is not known. V, J and clone size are taken as reported in that table, and D and trimming were inferred from the DNA itself. This sample comprises more than 75,000 clones, 80% to 85% of them detected only once. The ten largest make up roughly 2% of the sample.

The full study reports these points: Greater expansion of tumor-associated TCR clones in peripheral blood 3 weeks after the start of treatment was observed in patients with durable benefit (n of about 20, p = 0.022). Improved progression-free and overall survival was found to be associated with pretreatment peripheral blood TCR clonality below the median. Small sample size (n of about 30) and many exploratory analyses mean the results are intended to be hypothesis-generating.

This clone is a singleton in its sample. Its binding antigen is unknown. Qualities for individual bases were not recorded, and no much larger clone is one base off. The rearranged segments are TRBV7-2 and TRBJ2-7; a tentative D call is TRBD2 (5 bases match). The input for sequencing was PBMCs, taken around atezolizumab (anti-PD-L1) treatment. This receptor was obtained from a man between 60 and 70 years old with urothelial cancer. The CDR3 in this case is CASSLGAGGRYEQYF. The DNA reads TGTGCCAGCAGCTTAGGGGCGGGTGGGCGCTACGAGCAGTACTTC.